This T cell receptor (beta chain) came from a study of T cells in Graves' hyperthyroidism and ophthalmopathy. Study-wide background: Before treatment of any kind, peripheral blood was taken at initial diagnosis.

Broader study findings: Most thyroid clonotypes with frequency above 0.001 were detected in blood.

V lost 8 bases and J lost 0; bases outside the gene matches: 2. This CDR3 has 13 residues. The germline CDR1 and CDR2 sequences are MDHEN and SYDVKM. This clonotype came up many times. Its target is unknown. Amplified TCR beta CDR3 regions derived from RNA transcripts. The TCR CDR3 first-round RT-PCR relied on the HTBI primer set. TCRdb reprocessed the multiplex PCR reads with MiXCR, giving one entry per CDR3 protein. The sample yields some 530,000 distinct CDR3 sequences, 22% seen once. The sequenced sample was blood. The TCR was taken from a woman in her sixties or seventies with Graves' ophthalmopathy. This sequence joins TRBV28 and TRBJ2-3; 7 bases are a match to TRBD1. In DNA form, the CDR3 reads TGTGCCAGCCGGGACAGCAGCACAGATACGCAGTATTTT. This translates into CASRDSSTDTQYF.